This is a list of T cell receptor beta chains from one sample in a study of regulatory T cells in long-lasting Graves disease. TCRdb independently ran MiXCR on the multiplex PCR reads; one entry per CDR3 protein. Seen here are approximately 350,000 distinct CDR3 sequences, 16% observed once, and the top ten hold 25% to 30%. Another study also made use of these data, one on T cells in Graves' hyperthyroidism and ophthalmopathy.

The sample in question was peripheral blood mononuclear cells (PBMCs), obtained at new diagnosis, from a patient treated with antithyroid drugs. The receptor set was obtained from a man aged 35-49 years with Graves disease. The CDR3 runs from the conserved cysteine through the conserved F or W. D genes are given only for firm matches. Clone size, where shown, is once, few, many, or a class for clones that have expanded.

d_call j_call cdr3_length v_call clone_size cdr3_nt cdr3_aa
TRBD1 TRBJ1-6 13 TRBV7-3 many TGTGCCAGCAGCCCGGACAGGCGTTCACCCCTCCACTTT CASSPDRRSPLHF
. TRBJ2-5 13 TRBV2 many TGTGCCAGCATGTGGGGGGCCGGGGAGACCCAGTACTTC CASMWGAGETQYF
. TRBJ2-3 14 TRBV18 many TGTGCCAGCTCACCATGGCTGAGCACAGATACGCAGTATTTT CASSPWLSTDTQYF
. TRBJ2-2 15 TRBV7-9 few TGTGCCAGCAGCTCAGGACAGCCCTCGACCGGGGAGCTGTTTTTT CASSSGQPSTGELFF
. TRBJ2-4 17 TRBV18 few TGTGCCAGCTCACCTCTATCAGGGGTTCTAGCCAAAAACATTCAGTACTTC CASSPLSGVLAKNIQYF
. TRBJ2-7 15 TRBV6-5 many TGTGCCAGCAGTTACTCCGGACGGTTTAGTTACGAGCAGTACTTC CASSYSGRFSYEQYF
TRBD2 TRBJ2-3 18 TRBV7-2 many TGTGCCAGCAGCTCCCCGAGGGGGACTAGCGGGGGGGAGGATACGCAGTATTTT CASSSPRGTSGGEDTQYF
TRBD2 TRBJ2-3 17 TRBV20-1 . TGCAGTGCCTACGTTGGTCAGCGGGATCCGTATGGGGATACGCAGTATTTT CSAYVGQRDPYGDTQYF
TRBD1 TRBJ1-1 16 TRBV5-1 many TGCGCCAGCAGCTTTGGGAGGACAGGTCTGAACACTGAAGCTTTCTTT CASSFGRTGLNTEAFF
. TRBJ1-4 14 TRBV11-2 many TGTGCCAGCAGCTTAGGGGTTTTGGGTGAAAAACTGTTTTTT CASSLGVLGEKLFF
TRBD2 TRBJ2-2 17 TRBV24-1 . TGTGCCACCAATGATTTTTCTGCGGGGGGTAACACCGGGGAGCTGTTTTTT CATNDFSAGGNTGELFF
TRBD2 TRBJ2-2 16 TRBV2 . TGTGCCAGCAGTGTCAGCGGGGGGCCCGGCACCGGGGAGCTGTTTTTT CASSVSGGPGTGELFF
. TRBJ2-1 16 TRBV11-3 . TGTGCCAGCAGCCCGCAGGGTTCTCAAGCCCCCAATGAGCAGTTCTTC CASSPQGSQAPNEQFF
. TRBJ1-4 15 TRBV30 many TGTGCCTGGAGTGCCCACACACGGAGAGGTGAAAAACTGTTTTTT CAWSAHTRRGEKLFF
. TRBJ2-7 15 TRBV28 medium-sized TGTGCCAGCAGTTTCGCCAGGGCTGCATCCTACGAGCAGTACTTC CASSFARAASYEQYF
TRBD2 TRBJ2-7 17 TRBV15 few TGTGCCACCAGCAGAGGTTCGGTGAATGGGGGGGTCGACGAGCAGTACTTC CATSRGSVNGGVDEQYF
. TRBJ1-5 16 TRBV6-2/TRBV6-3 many TGTGCCAGCAGTGAAGCGGCGGGACGGCTCAATCAGCCCCAGCATTTT CASSEAAGRLNQPQHF
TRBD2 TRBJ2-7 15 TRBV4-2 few TGTGCCAGCAGCCTTGAAGCGGGGGGGCTGGGGGAGCAGTACTTC CASSLEAGGLGEQYF
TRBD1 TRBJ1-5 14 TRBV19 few TGTGCCAGCCACAGGGGGATTAGCAATCAGCCCCAGCATTTT CASHRGISNQPQHF
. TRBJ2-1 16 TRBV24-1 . TGTGCCACCAGTGACCCCGACACAAGCTCCTACAATGAGCAGTTCTTC CATSDPDTSSYNEQFF
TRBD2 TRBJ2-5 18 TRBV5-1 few TGCGCCAGCAGCTTGGGAGCTAGCGGGGGGTCCCTGCAAGAGACCCAGTACTTC CASSLGASGGSLQETQYF
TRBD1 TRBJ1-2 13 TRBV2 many TGTGCCAGTAACAGGGGAGGTAACTATGGCTACACCTTC CASNRGGNYGYTF
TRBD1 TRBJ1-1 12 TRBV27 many TGTGCCAGCAGGAAACCGGGACAGCTAGCTTTCTTT CASRKPGQLAFF
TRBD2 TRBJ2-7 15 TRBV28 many TGTGCCAGCAGTGCGACTAGCGGGGGGGCCTACGAGCAGTACTTC CASSATSGGAYEQYF
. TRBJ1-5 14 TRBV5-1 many TGCGCCAGCAGCTTGGGAGGGCGCGAACAGCCCCAGCATTTT CASSLGGREQPQHF
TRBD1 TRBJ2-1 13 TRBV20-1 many TGCAGTGCTAGCCAGGGGGTCGATGGTGAGCAGTTCTTC CSASQGVDGEQFF
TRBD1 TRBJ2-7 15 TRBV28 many TGTGCCAGCATCCACGGACAGGGGTCCACGTACGAGCAGTACTTC CASIHGQGSTYEQYF
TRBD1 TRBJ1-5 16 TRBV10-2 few TGCGCCAGCAGTGCCTTGTGGACAGGGGGCCTTCAGCCCCAGCATTTT CASSALWTGGLQPQHF
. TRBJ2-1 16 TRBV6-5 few TGTGCCAGCAGTTACTCGATGAGGTTCCGTTTGAATGAGCAGTTCTTC CASSYSMRFRLNEQFF
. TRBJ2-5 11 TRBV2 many TGTGCCAGCAGTGAATATGAGACCCAGTACTTC CASSEYETQYF
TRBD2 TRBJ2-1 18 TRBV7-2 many TGTGCCAGCAGCCTCCGGGGTGAGCGGGGGGACTCCTACAATGAGCAGTTCTTC CASSLRGERGDSYNEQFF
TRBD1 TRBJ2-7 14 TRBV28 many TGTGCCAGCAGTTTGACAGGGGCGCTGCCCGAGCAGTACTTC CASSLTGALPEQYF
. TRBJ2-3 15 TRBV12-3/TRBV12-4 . TGTGCCAGCAGCTTATTGGACACACGGACAGATACGCAGTATTTT CASSLLDTRTDTQYF
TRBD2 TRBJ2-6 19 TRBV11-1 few TGTGCCAGCAGCTTAGGAGTCGGCGGGGGGGGAACTGGGGCCAACGTCCTGACTTTC CASSLGVGGGGTGANVLTF
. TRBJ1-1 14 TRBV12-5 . TGTGCTAGTGGCGGAAATCAATGGAACACTGAAGCTTTCTTT CASGGNQWNTEAFF
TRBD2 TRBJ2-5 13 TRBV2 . TGTGCCAGCAGTGTAGCGGGAGAGGAGACCCAGTACTTC CASSVAGEETQYF
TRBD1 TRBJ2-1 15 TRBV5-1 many TGCGCCAGCAGCGAGGGACAGGTCGGTGGGGGTGAGCAGTTCTTC CASSEGQVGGGEQFF
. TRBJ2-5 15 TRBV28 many TGTGCCAGCAGTGGGTTGGACGGACGGTGGGAGACCCAGTACTTC CASSGLDGRWETQYF
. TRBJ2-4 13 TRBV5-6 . TGTGCCAGCAGCCCAGGACAACCCAACATTCAGTACTTC CASSPGQPNIQYF
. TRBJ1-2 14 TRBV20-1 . TGCAGTGCTAGCGGGAGATTCACCGCCTATGGCTACACCTTC CSASGRFTAYGYTF
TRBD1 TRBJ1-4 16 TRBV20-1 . TGCAGTGCTACTCCGACAGGGGGGCGAATTAATGAAAAACTGTTTTTT CSATPTGGRINEKLFF
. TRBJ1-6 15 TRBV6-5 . TGTGCCAGCAGTTACTCCCGGTGGAACAATTCACCCCTCCACTTT CASSYSRWNNSPLHF
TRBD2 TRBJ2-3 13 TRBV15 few TGTGCCACCAAGCGGGGGAGCACAGATACGCAGTATTTT CATKRGSTDTQYF
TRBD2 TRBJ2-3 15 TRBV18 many TGTGCCAGCTCACCACCGGGGGGGAGAGCAGATACGCAGTATTTT CASSPPGGRADTQYF
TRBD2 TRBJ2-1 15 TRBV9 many TGTGCCAGCAGCTCGTGGGGGGGAACCTACAATGAGCAGTTCTTC CASSSWGGTYNEQFF
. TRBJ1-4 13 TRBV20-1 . TGCAGTGCTAGAAGTATGCAGGATGAAAAACTGTTTTTT CSARSMQDEKLFF
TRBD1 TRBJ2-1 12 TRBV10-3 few TGTGCCAGTTGGACAGGGGGCAATGAGCAGTTCTTC CASWTGGNEQFF
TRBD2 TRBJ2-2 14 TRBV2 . TGTGCCAGCGGATGGGGGACTAGCACCGGGGAGCTGTTTTTT CASGWGTSTGELFF